Presented here are 2 T cell receptor beta chains from one specimen sequenced in a study of identical twins. TCRdb itself ran the 5' RACE reads through MiXCR, one entry per CDR3 protein. The data contain about 200,000 distinct CDR3 sequences, over 9.5% of them singletons. Sequencing input: memory T cells sorted from blood. All receptors derive from a man between 45 and 60 years old in good health.

The chain uses TRBV6-2 or TRBV6-3 and TRBJ1-6, with D possibly TRBD1 on 5 matching bases. Trimming cost V 2 bases and J 3 bases, with 5 bases left between them. The germline V gene has CDR1 MNHEY and CDR2 SVGEGT. The CDR3 extends over 14 amino acids. Here the CDR3 DNA reads TGTGCCAGCAGTTACAGGGGCTATAATTCACCCCTCCACTTT. Translating gives CASSYRGYNSPLHF.

This clonotype showed up many times. The chain joins TRBV5-1 to TRBJ2-1; D uncertain. The CDR3 runs 14 residues. Trimming removed 1 base at V and 4 bases at J, with 9 bases between. CDR1 is SGHRS, CDR2 YFSETQ, per germline. In nucleotides, the CDR3 is TGCGCCAGCAGCTTGACACTACCTTACAATGAGCAGTTCTTC. It encodes CASSLTLPYNEQFF.